Given below is one T cell receptor (beta chain) in context. Its antigen is still unknown. Naive CD8 populations comprised CD45RO-negative cells positively selected for CCR7, excluding terminally differentiated effector memory CD45RA+ cells. CDR3 length: 15 residues. The V end lost 0 bases, the J end lost 0 bases, and 8 bases lay between the germline ends. Germline assignment: CDR1 LNHDA and CDR2 SQIVND (reference sequence). The method was immunoSEQ multiplex PCR; TCRdb's version includes in-frame clones alone and lacks a portion of them. Of a few million clones listed, over 85% are singletons. The data originate from a study of shared clonotypes between healthy human individuals. The study, taken as a whole, reports: Naive CD4 clonotype sharing across a handful of donors was approximately 5.2%.

The TCR comes from a man aged 18 to 35 in good health. Some clones in this sample may be carry-over from other donors' samples. This chain uses TRBV19 with TRBJ2-5; no reliable D call. The sample was naive CD8+ T cells from PBMCs. Written as DNA, the CDR3 is TGTGCCAGTAGTATAGACGGGCCGTACCAAGAGACCCAGTACTTC. Its protein is CASSIDGPYQETQYF. The variable domain in full, with the rest retrieved from reference TRBV19 and TRBJ2-5, is DGGITQSPKYLFRKEGQNVTLSCEQNLNHDAMYWYRQDPGQGLRLIYYSQIVNDFQKGDIAEGYSVSREKKESFPLTVTSAQKNPTAFYLCASSIDGPYQETQYFGPGTRLLVL.